This T cell receptor (beta chain) was profiled in a study of cytomegalovirus exposure and HLA in healthy donors. PCR amplification relied on 60 Vbeta primers (plus 13 Jbeta primers). Measured with immunoSEQ multiplex PCR; TCRdb has only the in-frame clones, and not every one. The table lists some 65,000 clones, about 72% of them singletons. Whole-study results and caveats: Of the V segments, some could not be distinguished, including TRBV6-2 and TRBV6-3, and were excluded. Other equally common chains were less clonally expanded than HLA-associated TCR beta chains, a later analysis showed. In a later analysis, approximately 18,000 TCR beta sequences were associated with HLA alleles at 0.05 false discovery rate.

The V gene's germline CDR1 is KGHSY and CDR2 FQNENV. This CDR3 comprises 15 residues. V shed 4 bases, J shed 6 bases, and the junction held 3 bases outside the gene matches. Concerning this clone: The target antigen is unknown.

The sequenced material came from PBMCs. This chain connects TRBV16 to TRBJ2-5, with 15 bases identical to TRBD2. This clonotype was sampled from a man aged 50 to 60 in good health and CMV-seropositive. The CDR3: CASSLGTSGRQTQYF. In DNA form, the CDR3 reads TGTGCCAGCAGCCTGGGGACTAGCGGGAGGCAGACCCAGTACTTC.